Sequencing of this T cell receptor beta chain was carried out in a study of T cells in Graves' hyperthyroidism and ophthalmopathy. The study's findings and limits: Peripheral blood also featured most of the thyroid clonotypes expanded above 0.001. For ophthalmopathy, model prediction preceded onset by a median roughly 6.3 months.

Graves' hyperthyroidism was deemed stable absent ophthalmopathy progression within 18 months. Worth noting for this clonotype: Its antigen is currently unknown.

Trimming took 3 bases from V and 7 from J, leaving 19 bases between them. The CDR3 loop spans 16 amino acids. Germline lookup yields CDR1 SGHTA and CDR2 FQGNSA. TCR beta CDR3 regions were amplified from RNA transcripts. The HTBI primer set was used in a first-round RT-PCR of the TCR CDR3. One entry per CDR3 protein results from TCRdb running MiXCR on the multiplex PCR reads. The table includes 400,000 to 500,000 distinct CDR3 sequences, around 15% detected once. The TCR originated in a woman aged 18-35 years with Graves' hyperthyroidism. The sequenced material came from blood. The rearrangement joins TRBV7-2 to TRBJ2-1, with a tentative D call TRBD1 (5 bases). The CDR3 is CASSLNEARAGNEQFF. In DNA, the CDR3 is TGTGCCAGCAGCTTGAATGAGGCACGGGCAGGGAATGAGCAGTTCTTC.